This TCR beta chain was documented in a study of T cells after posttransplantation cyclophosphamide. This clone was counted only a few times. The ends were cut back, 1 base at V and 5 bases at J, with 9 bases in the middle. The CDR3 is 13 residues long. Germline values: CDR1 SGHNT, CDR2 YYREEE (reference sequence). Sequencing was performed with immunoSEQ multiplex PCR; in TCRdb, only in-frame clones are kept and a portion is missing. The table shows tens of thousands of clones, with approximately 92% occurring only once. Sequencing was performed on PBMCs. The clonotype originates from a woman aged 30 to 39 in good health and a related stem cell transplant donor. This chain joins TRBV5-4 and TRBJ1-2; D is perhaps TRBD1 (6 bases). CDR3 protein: CASSLNRAYGYTF. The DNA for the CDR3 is TGTGCCAGCAGCTTGAACAGGGCTTATGGCTACACCTTC.